This TCR beta chain came from a study of shared clonotypes between healthy human individuals. Germline CDR1 is SNHLY and CDR2 is FYNNEI. The V and J ends lost 4 bases and 4 bases respectively, with 10 bases between them. CDR3 length: 13 residues. As to this clone: Its antigen remains unidentified. The sample has other DNA sequences that encode this CDR3 too.

Selected positively for CCR7 and CD45RO-negative, naive CD8 cells excluded terminally differentiated effector memory CD45RA+ cells. Each subset's genomic DNA was split evenly across several immunoSEQ plates. Measured with immunoSEQ multiplex PCR; TCRdb has only the in-frame clones, and not every one. Of some 2.1 million clones detected, over 85% appear once; the ten largest clones hold around 1.8%. Study findings and constraints: The sharing of 5% to 6.5% of naive CD4 clonotypes was seen across a handful of donors.

This rearrangement joins TRBV2 to TRBJ1-2, with a possible D match to TRBD1 (5 bases). Material: naive CD8+ T cells from PBMCs. The clonotype originates from a man aged 18 to 29 in good health. Some clones in this sample may be carry-over from other donors' samples. The CDR3 reads CASSGPGGYGYTF. CDR3 DNA sequence: TGTGCCAGCAGTGGCCCTGGGGGCTATGGCTACACCTTC.